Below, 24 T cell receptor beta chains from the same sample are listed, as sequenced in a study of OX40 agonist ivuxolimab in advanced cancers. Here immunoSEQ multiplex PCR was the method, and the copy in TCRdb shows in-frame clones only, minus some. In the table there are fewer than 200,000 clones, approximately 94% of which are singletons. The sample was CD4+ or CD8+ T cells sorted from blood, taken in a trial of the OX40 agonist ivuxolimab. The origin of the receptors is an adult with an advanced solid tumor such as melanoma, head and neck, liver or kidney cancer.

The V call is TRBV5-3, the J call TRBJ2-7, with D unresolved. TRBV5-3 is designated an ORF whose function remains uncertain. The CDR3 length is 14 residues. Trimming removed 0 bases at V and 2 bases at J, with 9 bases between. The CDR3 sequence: CARSLVGTTYEQYF. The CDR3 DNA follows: TGTGCCAGAAGCTTGGTTGGTACCACCTACGAGCAGTACTTC.

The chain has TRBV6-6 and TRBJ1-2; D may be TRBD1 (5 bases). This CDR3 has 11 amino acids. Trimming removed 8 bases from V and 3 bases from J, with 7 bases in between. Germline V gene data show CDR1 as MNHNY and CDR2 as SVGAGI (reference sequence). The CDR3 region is CASSGYYGYTF. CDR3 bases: TGTGCCAGCTCAGGGTACTATGGCTACACCTTC.

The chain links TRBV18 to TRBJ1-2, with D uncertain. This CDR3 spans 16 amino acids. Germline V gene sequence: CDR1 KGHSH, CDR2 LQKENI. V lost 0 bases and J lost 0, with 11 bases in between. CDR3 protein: CASSPPHGPSNYGYTF. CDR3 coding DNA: TGTGCCAGCTCACCACCGCACGGCCCTTCTAACTATGGCTACACCTTC.

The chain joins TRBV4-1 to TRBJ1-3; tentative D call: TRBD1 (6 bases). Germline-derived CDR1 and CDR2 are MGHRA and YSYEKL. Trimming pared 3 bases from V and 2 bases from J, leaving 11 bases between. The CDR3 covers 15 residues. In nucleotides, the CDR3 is TGCGCCAGCAGCCAGGGCAGGGGACCTGGAAACACCATATATTTT. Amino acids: CASSQGRGPGNTIYF.

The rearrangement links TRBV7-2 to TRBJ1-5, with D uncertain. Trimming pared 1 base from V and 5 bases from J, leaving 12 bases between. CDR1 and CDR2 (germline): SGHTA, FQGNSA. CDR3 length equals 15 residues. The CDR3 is CASSLERQVDQPQHF. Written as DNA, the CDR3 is TGTGCCAGCAGCTTAGAAAGGCAGGTTGATCAGCCCCAGCATTTT.

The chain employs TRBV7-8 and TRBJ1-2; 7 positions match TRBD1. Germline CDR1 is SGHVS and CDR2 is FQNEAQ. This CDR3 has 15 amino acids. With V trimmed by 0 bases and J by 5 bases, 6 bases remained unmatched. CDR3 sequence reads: CASSLAGQQAYGYTF. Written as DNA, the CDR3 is TGTGCCAGCAGCTTAGCGGGACAGCAAGCTTATGGCTACACCTTC.

CDR3 coding DNA: TGTGCCAGCAGTGGGCCCGGGACTACCATCAATGAGCAGTTCTTC. Its translation is CASSGPGTTINEQFF. The chain carries TRBV28 and TRBJ2-1, with 7 nucleotides matching TRBD2. The CDR3 length is 15 residues. With 5 bases clipped from V and 6 bases from J, the junction kept 10 bases outside the gene matches. The germline CDR1 and CDR2 sequences are MDHEN and SYDVKM.

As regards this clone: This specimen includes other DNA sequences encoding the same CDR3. The CDR3 DNA reads TGTGCCAGCAGTTACACAGGGACAGGGGACGCCGGGGAGCTGTTTTTT. Its protein product is CASSYTGTGDAGELFF. This rearrangement joins TRBV6-6 to TRBJ2-2; 10 bases are a match to TRBD1. This CDR3 region has 16 residues. The ends lost 2 bases at V and 6 bases at J; junction bases unmatched: 6. Germline V lookup: CDR1 MNHNY, CDR2 SVGAGI (reference sequence).

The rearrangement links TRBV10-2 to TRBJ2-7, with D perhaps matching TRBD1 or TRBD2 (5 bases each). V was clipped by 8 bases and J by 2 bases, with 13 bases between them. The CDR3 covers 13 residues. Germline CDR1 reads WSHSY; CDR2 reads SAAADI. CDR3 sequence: CASLRGDTYEQYF. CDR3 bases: TGCGCCAGCCTTCGGGGCGACACCTACGAGCAGTACTTC.

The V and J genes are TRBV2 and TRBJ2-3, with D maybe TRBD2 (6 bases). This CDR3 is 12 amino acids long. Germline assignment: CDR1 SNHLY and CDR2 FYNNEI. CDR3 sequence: CASSGSLDTQYF. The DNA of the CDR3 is TGTGCTAGTAGCGGAAGCTTGGATACGCAGTATTTT.

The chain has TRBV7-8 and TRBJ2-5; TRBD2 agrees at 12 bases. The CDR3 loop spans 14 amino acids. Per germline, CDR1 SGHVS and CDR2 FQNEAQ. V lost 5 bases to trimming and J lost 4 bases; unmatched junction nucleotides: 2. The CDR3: CASSQLAGGETQYF. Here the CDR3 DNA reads TGTGCCAGCAGCCAACTAGCGGGAGGAGAGACCCAGTACTTC.

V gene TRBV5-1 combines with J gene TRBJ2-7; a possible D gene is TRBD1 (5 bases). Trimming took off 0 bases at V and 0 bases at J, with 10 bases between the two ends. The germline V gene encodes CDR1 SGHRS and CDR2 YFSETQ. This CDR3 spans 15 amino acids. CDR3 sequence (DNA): TGCGCCAGCAGCTTGGCCGCAGGGCTCTCCTACGAGCAGTACTTC. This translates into CASSLAAGLSYEQYF.

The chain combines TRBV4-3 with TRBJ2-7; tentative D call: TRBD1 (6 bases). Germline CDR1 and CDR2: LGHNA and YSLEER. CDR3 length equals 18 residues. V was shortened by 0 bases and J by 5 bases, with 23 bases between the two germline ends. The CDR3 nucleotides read TGCGCCAGCAGCCAAGAAGGGCCGAGATGGGGGCAGGTGCACGAGCAGTACTTC. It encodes CASSQEGPRWGQVHEQYF.

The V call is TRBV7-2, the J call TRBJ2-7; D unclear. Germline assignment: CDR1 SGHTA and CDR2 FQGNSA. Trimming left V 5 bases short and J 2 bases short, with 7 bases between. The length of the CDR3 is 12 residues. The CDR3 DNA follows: TGTGCCAGCAGCAAAATACCCTACGAGCAGTACTTC. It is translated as CASSKIPYEQYF.

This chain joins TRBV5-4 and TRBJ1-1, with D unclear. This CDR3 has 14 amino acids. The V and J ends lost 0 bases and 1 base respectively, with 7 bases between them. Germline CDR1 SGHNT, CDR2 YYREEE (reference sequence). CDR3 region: CASSLVGTNTEAFF. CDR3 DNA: TGTGCCAGCAGCTTGGTGGGTACGAACACTGAAGCTTTCTTT.

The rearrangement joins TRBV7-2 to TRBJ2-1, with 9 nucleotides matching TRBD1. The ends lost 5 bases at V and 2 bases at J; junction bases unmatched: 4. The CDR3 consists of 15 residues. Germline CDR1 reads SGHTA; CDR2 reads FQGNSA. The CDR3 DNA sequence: TGTGCCAGCAGCCCAAGGGACAGGGCCTACAATGAGCAGTTCTTC. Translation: CASSPRDRAYNEQFF.

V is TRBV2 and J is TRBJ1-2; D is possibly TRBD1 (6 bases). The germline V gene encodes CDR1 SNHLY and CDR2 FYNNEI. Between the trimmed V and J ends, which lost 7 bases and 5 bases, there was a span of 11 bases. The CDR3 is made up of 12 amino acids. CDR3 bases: TGTGCCAGCATCGGACAGACTTATGGCTACACCTTC. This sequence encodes CASIGQTYGYTF.

CDR3 loop: CASSQDGSSEQFF. The CDR3 DNA reads TGCGCCAGCAGCCAAGACGGGAGTAGTGAGCAGTTCTTC. The rearrangement joins TRBV4-3 to TRBJ2-1; D perhaps matches TRBD2 (6 bases). The CDR3 is 13 residues long. Germline values: CDR1 LGHNA, CDR2 YSLEER. The V gene lost 0 bases and the J gene lost 9 bases, with 9 bases spanning the gap.

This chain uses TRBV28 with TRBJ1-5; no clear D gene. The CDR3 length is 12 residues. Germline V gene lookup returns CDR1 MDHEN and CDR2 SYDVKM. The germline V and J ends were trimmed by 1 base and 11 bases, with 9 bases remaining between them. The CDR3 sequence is CASSLLRDSQHF. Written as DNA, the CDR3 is TGTGCCAGCAGTTTATTGCGGGATTCCCAGCATTTT.

The CDR3 reads CASHLRAAFVYGYTF. CDR3 nucleotides: TGTGCCAGCCACCTAAGGGCAGCGTTCGTCTATGGCTACACCTTC. The chain is built from TRBV7-2 and TRBJ1-2; D is ambiguous. V was pared by 8 bases and J by 4 bases, with 20 bases between. The CDR3 covers 15 residues. From germline, CDR1 is SGHTA and CDR2 FQGNSA. The complete variable domain, with remaining parts taken from reference TRBV7-2 and TRBJ1-2, reads GAGVSQSPSNKVTEKGKDVELRCDPISGHTALYWYRQSLGQGLEFLIYFQGNSAPDKSGLPSDRFSAERTGGSVSTLTIQRTQQEDSAVYLCASHLRAAFVYGYTFGSGTRLTVV.

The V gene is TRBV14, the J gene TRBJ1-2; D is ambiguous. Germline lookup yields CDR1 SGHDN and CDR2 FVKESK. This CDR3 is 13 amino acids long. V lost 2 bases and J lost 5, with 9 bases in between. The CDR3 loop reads CASSQSSGYGYTF. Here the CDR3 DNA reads TGTGCCAGCAGCCAATCCTCGGGGTATGGCTACACCTTC.

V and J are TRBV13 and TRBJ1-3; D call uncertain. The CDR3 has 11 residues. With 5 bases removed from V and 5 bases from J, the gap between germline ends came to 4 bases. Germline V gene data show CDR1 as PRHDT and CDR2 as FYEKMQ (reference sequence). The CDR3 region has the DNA TGTGCCAGCAGCGCAAGAAACACCATATATTTT. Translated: CASSARNTIYF.

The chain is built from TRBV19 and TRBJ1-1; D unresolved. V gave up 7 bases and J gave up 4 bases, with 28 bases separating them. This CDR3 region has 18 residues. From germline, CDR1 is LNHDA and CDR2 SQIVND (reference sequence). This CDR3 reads CASTTVWAGGGVGTEAFF. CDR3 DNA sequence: TGTGCCAGTACCACCGTCTGGGCAGGAGGAGGAGTAGGCACTGAAGCTTTCTTT.

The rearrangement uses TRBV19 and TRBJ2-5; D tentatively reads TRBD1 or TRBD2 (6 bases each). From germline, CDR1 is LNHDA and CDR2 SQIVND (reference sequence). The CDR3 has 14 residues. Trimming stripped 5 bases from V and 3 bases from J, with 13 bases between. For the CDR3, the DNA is TGTGCCAGTAGTCGCGGGAACAGGGAAGAGACCCAGTACTTC. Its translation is CASSRGNREETQYF.